The next 25 T cell receptor beta chains were all read from a single sample in a study of human T cells and chemical hapten exposure. The sample's time point: patch test 3, about 24 weeks after DPC sensitization. Regarding treatment: therapeutic diphenylcyclopropenone sensitization with weekly scalp DPC. One entry per CDR3 protein results from TCRdb running MiXCR on the RACE reads. There are around 200,000 distinct CDR3 sequences in the sample; 24% occur only once, and under 2.5% lies in the top ten. This sample comprised whole blood, obtained in connection with sensitization to the hapten diphenylcyclopropenone (DPC). The receptors come from a woman in her 40s with alopecia areata. Some clones in this sample may be carry-over from other donors' samples.

The gene calls are TRBV14 and TRBJ2-1; D possibly matches TRBD1 or TRBD2 (7 bases each). This CDR3 is built from 14 residues. From germline, CDR1 is SGHDN and CDR2 FVKESK. Trimming took 4 bases from V and 7 from J, leaving 14 bases between them. CDR3 in amino acids: CASSPRQGGNEQFF. CDR3 coding DNA: TGTGCCAGCAGCCCCAGACAGGGAGGGAATGAGCAGTTCTTC.

This chain's CDR3 is CSASREGREQFF. CDR3 DNA sequence: TGCAGTGCTAGTCGGGAGGGCCGTGAGCAGTTCTTC. This chain connects TRBV20-1 to TRBJ2-1; 8 nucleotides match TRBD2. With V trimmed by 3 bases and J by 9 bases, 4 bases remained unmatched. The V gene's germline CDR1 is DFQATT and CDR2 SNEGSKA (reference sequence). This CDR3 has 12 residues.

The table lists this clonotype with a few counts. The V and J genes are TRBV15 and TRBJ2-3; either TRBD1 or TRBD2 may fit D (5 bases each). Looked up from germline, CDR1 is LNHNV and CDR2 is YYDKDF (reference sequence). The V end was cut by 2 bases, the J end by 0 bases, with 18 bases between. CDR3 length equals 18 residues. The CDR3 reads CATSRRGAGFRSTDTQYF. CDR3 bases: TGTGCCACCAGCAGAAGGGGAGCTGGATTTAGGAGCACAGATACGCAGTATTTT.

The rearrangement uses TRBV20-1 and TRBJ2-1; a weak D match, TRBD2 (6 bases). Germline CDR1 and CDR2: DFQATT and SNEGSKA (reference sequence). With 5 bases removed from V and 7 bases from J, the gap between germline ends came to 21 bases. This CDR3 spans 15 amino acids. In DNA, the CDR3 is TGCAGTGCTTCAAGGCCCTCCTGGAGGGCGAATGAGCAGTTCTTC. It codes for CSASRPSWRANEQFF.

The V call is TRBV20-1, the J call TRBJ2-3; perhaps TRBD2 as D (6 bases). The CDR3 spans 15 residues. The V gene's germline CDR1 is DFQATT and CDR2 SNEGSKA (reference sequence). Trimming stripped 5 bases from V and 2 bases from J, with 17 bases between. CDR3 sequence: CSAEDYRGFTDTQYF. For the CDR3, the DNA is TGCAGTGCTGAGGACTACCGAGGGTTCACAGATACGCAGTATTTT.

This clonotype was counted a few times. The V gene is TRBV6-5, the J gene TRBJ2-7; the D gene is possibly TRBD1 (6 bases). Trimming left V 5 bases short and J 5 bases short, with 13 bases between. The CDR3 totals 13 residues. Germline V gene lookup returns CDR1 MNHEY and CDR2 SVGAGI. CDR3: CASSRRGSHEQYF. DNA for the CDR3: TGTGCCAGCAGTCGCAGGGGTTCCCACGAGCAGTACTTC.

This clonotype was recorded a few times. This sequence joins TRBV28 and TRBJ2-7; possibly TRBD2 for D (5 bases). This CDR3 is 17 amino acids long. In germline, CDR1 is MDHEN, CDR2 SYDVKM. V gave up 1 base and J gave up 3 bases, with 19 bases separating them. The CDR3 nucleotides read TGTGCCAGCAGTTTATATGCGGGCCGGACTTCGATCTACGAGCAGTACTTC. Its protein product is CASSLYAGRTSIYEQYF.

The gene calls are TRBV6-6 and TRBJ2-7, with a possible D match to TRBD2 (6 bases). Germline V gives CDR1 MNHNY, CDR2 SVGAGI (reference sequence). V lost 6 bases and J 7 bases, leaving 13 bases between the germline ends. The CDR3 sequence is 12 residues long. DNA of the CDR3: TGTGCCAGCAGGCCCGGGACTGGAGAGCAGTACTTC. This encodes CASRPGTGEQYF.

The chain carries TRBV29-1 and TRBJ2-2, with 7 nucleotides matching TRBD2. The CDR3 runs 13 residues. The V segment lost 5 bases and the J segment 4 bases; nucleotides outside the gene matches: 4. CDR1 is SQVTM, CDR2 ANQGSEA, per germline. CDR3 residues: CSVREDLTGELFF. The CDR3 DNA follows: TGCAGCGTTCGGGAGGACCTCACCGGGGAGCTGTTTTTT.

This clonotype showed up just a few times. The chain recombines TRBV5-5 with TRBJ1-2; no firm D call. V dropped 2 bases and J dropped 2 bases, with 13 bases sitting between them. Germline V gene data show CDR1 as SGHKS and CDR2 as YYEKEE (reference sequence). The CDR3 length is 15 residues. CDR3 sequence reads: CASSFQATANYGYTF. As DNA, the CDR3 is TGTGCCAGCAGCTTCCAGGCCACCGCGAACTATGGCTACACCTTC.

This clonotype was seen only a few times. V usage is TRBV19 and J usage is TRBJ2-2, with 8 positions matching TRBD2. The germline CDR1 and CDR2 sequences are LNHDA and SQIVND (reference sequence). The trim removed 7 bases at V and 4 bases at J, leaving 8 bases unmatched. CDR3 length: 15 amino acids. The CDR3 is CASTAGTRGTGELFF. The DNA of the CDR3 is TGTGCCAGTACCGCTGGGACTAGGGGCACCGGGGAGCTGTTTTTT.

The chain joins TRBV27 to TRBJ2-1, with D perhaps matching TRBD1 (5 bases). CDR3 length equals 17 residues. Germline assignment: CDR1 MNHEY and CDR2 SMNVEV (reference sequence). The V gene lost 5 bases and the J gene lost 2 bases, with 19 bases spanning the gap. CDR3 DNA: TGTGCCAGCAGTCCCCCCTGGGGCGCCATGGCCTACAATGAGCAGTTCTTC. It encodes CASSPPWGAMAYNEQFF.

V is TRBV2 and J is TRBJ1-4; D may be TRBD1 (5 bases). V lost 6 bases and J lost 3, with 11 bases in between. CDR3 length equals 14 residues. Germline CDR1 is SNHLY and CDR2 is FYNNEI. The CDR3 loop reads CASRVDISNEKLFF. As DNA, the CDR3 is TGTGCCAGCAGGGTGGACATCTCTAATGAAAAACTGTTTTTT.

The chain links TRBV6-5 to TRBJ2-7; tentative D call: TRBD1 (5 bases). The CDR3 is made up of 15 amino acids. Between the trimmed V and J ends, which lost 5 bases and 2 bases, there was a span of 16 bases. Germline V gene lookup returns CDR1 MNHEY and CDR2 SVGAGI. The CDR3 loop reads CASSPLPRVTYEQYF. CDR3 DNA sequence: TGTGCCAGCAGTCCGTTACCCAGGGTTACCTACGAGCAGTACTTC.

This clonotype appeared a single time. The chain uses TRBV9 and TRBJ1-5; TRBD1 agrees at 8 bases. V was clipped by 8 bases and J by 3 bases; unmatched bases: 7. There are 14 residues in the CDR3. The germline CDR1 and CDR2 sequences are SGDLS and YYNGEE. The CDR3 DNA sequence: TGTGCCAGGGCGACAGGGGAGGCCAATCAGCCCCAGCATTTT. Its protein product is CARATGEANQPQHF.

This clonotype was counted between two and nine times. The V call is TRBV7-3, the J call TRBJ1-1; no clear D. Trimming stripped 3 bases from V and 2 bases from J, with 10 bases between. Per germline, CDR1 SGHTA and CDR2 FQGTGA. The CDR3 has 14 amino acids. The CDR3 sequence is CASSFDGKNTEAFF. DNA for the CDR3: TGTGCCAGCAGCTTCGACGGGAAAAACACTGAAGCTTTCTTT.

The chain couples TRBV18 to TRBJ2-3; TRBD2 is a possible D gene (6 bases). CDR1 KGHSH and CDR2 LQKENI come from the germline V gene. This CDR3 has 18 amino acids. Trimming removed 6 bases at V and 1 base at J, with 23 bases between. The CDR3 loop reads CASSNRMESGVGTDTQYF. CDR3 nucleotides: TGTGCCAGCTCGAATCGAATGGAGTCGGGAGTAGGCACAGATACGCAGTATTTT.

The V gene is TRBV10-3, the J gene TRBJ2-1; TRBD2 matches at 11 bases. There are 15 residues in the CDR3. V shed 4 bases, J shed 6 bases, and the junction held 5 bases outside the gene matches. CDR1 and CDR2 (germline): ENHRY, SYGVKD. CDR3 loop: CAISGRLAGINEQFF. CDR3 bases: TGTGCCATCAGTGGAAGACTAGCGGGGATCAATGAGCAGTTCTTC.

This clonotype occurred a few times. The chain employs TRBV28 and TRBJ1-6, with D unresolved. The CDR3 covers 12 residues. Germline-derived CDR1 and CDR2 are MDHEN and SYDVKM. Trimming shortened V by 7 bases and J by 8 bases, and 9 bases separated the two germline ends. The CDR3 sequence: CASNLVDSPLHF. The CDR3, as DNA: TGTGCCAGCAATCTGGTGGATTCACCCCTCCACTTT. Using reference TRBV28 and TRBJ1-6 for the parts outside the CDR3, the full variable domain is DVKVTQSSRYLVKRTGEKVFLECVQDMDHENMFWYRQDPGLGLRLIYFSYDVKMKEKGDIPEGYSVSREKKERFSLILESASTNQTSMYLCASNLVDSPLHFGNGTRLTVT.

This chain joins TRBV7-8 and TRBJ2-6, with D possibly TRBD2 on 6 matching bases. The CDR3 spans 17 residues. Germline CDR1 SGHVS, CDR2 FQNEAQ. With 1 base removed from V and 3 bases from J, the gap between germline ends came to 13 bases. In nucleotides, the CDR3 is TGTGCCAGCAGCTTAGGTCGGCGGGACGTTGGGGCCAACGTCCTGACTTTC. Encoded protein: CASSLGRRDVGANVLTF. Complete variable domain (other parts from reference TRBV7-8 and TRBJ2-6): GAGVSQSPRYKVAKRGQDVALRCDPISGHVSLFWYQQALGQGPEFLTYFQNEAQLDKSGLPSDRFFAERPEGSVSTLKIQRTQQEDSAVYLCASSLGRRDVGANVLTFGAGSRLTVL.

This clonotype was seen ten or more times. The chain couples TRBV4-3 to TRBJ2-7; D remains ambiguous. The CDR3 is made up of 15 amino acids. From germline, CDR1 is LGHNA and CDR2 YSLEER. Trimming left V 0 bases short and J 2 bases short, with 11 bases between. Here the CDR3 reads CASSQDRTFPYEQYF. The CDR3 DNA reads as TGCGCCAGCAGCCAAGATCGGACCTTTCCCTACGAGCAGTACTTC.

The V call is TRBV20-1, the J call TRBJ2-2, with TRBD2 identical over 7 bases. With 0 bases clipped from V and 3 bases from J, the junction kept 1 base outside the gene matches. Germline lookup yields CDR1 DFQATT and CDR2 SNEGSKA (reference sequence). CDR3 size: 14 residues. The CDR3 loop reads CSARDRGDTGELFF. The DNA for the CDR3 is TGCAGTGCTAGAGATCGGGGGGACACCGGGGAGCTGTTTTTT.

This clonotype was detected only a few times. The V call is TRBV7-9, the J call TRBJ2-3; 9 nucleotides align to TRBD2. Germline CDR1 reads SEHNR; CDR2 reads FQNEAQ (reference sequence). The CDR3 has 15 amino acids. The ends lost 5 bases at V and 7 bases at J; junction bases unmatched: 10. DNA for the CDR3: TGTGCCAGCAGCGGGATAGCGGGAGCCGTACATACGCAGTATTTT. Protein product: CASSGIAGAVHTQYF.

The V gene is TRBV7-9, the J gene TRBJ2-7; D unresolved. V was cut by 5 bases and J by 2 bases, with 10 bases left in between. CDR1 and CDR2 (germline): SEHNR, FQNEAQ (reference sequence). The CDR3 contains 13 residues. This chain's CDR3 is CASSPSETYEQYF. The CDR3 DNA follows: TGTGCCAGCAGCCCTTCGGAGACCTACGAGCAGTACTTC.

In this sample, this clonotype turned up a few times. This chain uses TRBV30 with TRBJ2-3, with 9 bases that match TRBD2. Germline V gives CDR1 GTSNPN, CDR2 SVGIG (reference sequence). CDR3 length: 14 residues. The V segment lost 3 bases and the J segment 3 bases; nucleotides outside the gene matches: 4. For the CDR3, the DNA is TGTGCCTGGAGCCTGGGACTAGCAACAGATACGCAGTATTTT. Its translation is CAWSLGLATDTQYF. The whole variable domain, remainder taken from reference TRBV30 and TRBJ2-3, is SQTIHQWPATLVQPVGSPLSLECTVEGTSNPNLYWYRQAAGRGLQLLFYSVGIGQISSEVPQNLSASRPQDRQFILSSKKLLLSDSGFYLCAWSLGLATDTQYFGPGTRLTVL.